This entry describes one TCR beta chain. Sequencing used immunoSEQ multiplex PCR; TCRdb keeps in-frame clones, though not all of them. The data hold some 65,000 clones, with 71% observed a single time. With no exception, relapse followed autologous stem cell transplantation in all patients, and brentuximab vedotin exposure varied. The patients, who had relapsed/refractory classical Hodgkin lymphoma, achieved best responses of complete response, partial response or progressive disease. This sample is drawn from a study of PD-1 blockade in classical Hodgkin lymphoma. Between the trimmed V and J ends, which lost 11 bases and 0 bases, there was a span of 13 bases. The CDR3 spans 14 residues. CDR1 and CDR2 (germline): MDHEN, SYDVKM.

The specimen was peripheral blood mononuclear cells (PBMCs), collected before the second cycle of nivolumab. The receptor comes from a human donor with classical Hodgkin lymphoma. The chain carries TRBV28 and TRBJ2-2; TRBD2 might be the D (6 bases). The CDR3 sequence is CALGGGANTGELFF. The CDR3 DNA reads TGTGCCTTGGGGGGAGGCGCGAACACCGGGGAGCTGTTTTTT.